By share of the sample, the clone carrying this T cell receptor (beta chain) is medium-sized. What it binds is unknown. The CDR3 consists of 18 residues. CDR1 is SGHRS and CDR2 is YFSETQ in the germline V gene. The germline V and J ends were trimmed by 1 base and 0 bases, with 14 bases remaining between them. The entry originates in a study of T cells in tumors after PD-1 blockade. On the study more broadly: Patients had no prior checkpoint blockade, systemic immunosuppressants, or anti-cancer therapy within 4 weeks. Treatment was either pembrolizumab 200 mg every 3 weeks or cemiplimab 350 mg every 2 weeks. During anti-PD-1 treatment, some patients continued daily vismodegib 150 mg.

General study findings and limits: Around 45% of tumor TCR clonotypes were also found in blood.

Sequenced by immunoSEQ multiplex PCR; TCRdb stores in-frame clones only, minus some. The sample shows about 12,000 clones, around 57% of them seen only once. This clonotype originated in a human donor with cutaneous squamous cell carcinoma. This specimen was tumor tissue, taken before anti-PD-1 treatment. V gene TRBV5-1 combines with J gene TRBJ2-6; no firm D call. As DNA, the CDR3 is TGCGCCAGCAGCTTGTTCTCGGTTTCCAGCTCTGGGGCCAACGTCCTGACTTTC. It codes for CASSLFSVSSSGANVLTF.